This record covers a single TCR beta chain. Its antigen remains unknown. This entry is derived from a study of radiotherapy plus CTLA-4 blockade in lung cancer. About the research overall: An objective response was seen in roughly 20% of patients, and disease control in 30% to 35%.

Findings of the study overall: Reports identified early blood T cell clone dynamics, with interferon-beta, as the best response predictor. Tumor-derived TCR clones expanded in blood after radiotherapy plus ipilimumab.

Each patient with chemo-refractory metastatic non-small-cell lung cancer was treated with focal radiation plus CTLA-4 blockade using ipilimumab. Trimming left V 6 bases short and J 4 bases short, with 12 bases between. The CDR3 extends over 13 amino acids. Germline V gene data show CDR1 as MNHNY and CDR2 as SVGAGI (reference sequence). Using immunoSEQ multiplex PCR, the repertoire was profiled, and TCRdb retains in-frame clones only, with some absent. The table records around 90,000 clones, around four fifths of them present only once. The chain links TRBV6-6 to TRBJ1-2; D gene uncertain. This sequence was found in a human donor with non-small cell lung cancer that progressed on radiotherapy plus ipilimumab. Source: peripheral blood, taken from a patient treated with radiotherapy plus ipilimumab. This chain's CDR3 is CASRVPGFYGYTF. The CDR3 nucleotides read TGTGCCAGCAGAGTCCCGGGGTTCTATGGCTACACCTTC.